One sample yielded the 20 T cell receptor beta chains listed below, sequenced in a study of blood T cell repertoires in COVID-19. Assay used: immunoSEQ multiplex PCR; TCRdb lists only in-frame clones, some missing. The repertoire includes approximately 300,000 clones, more than 90% of them detected once, and 2.6% sits in the top ten. Sequences were obtained from PBMCs or T cells enriched from blood (not recorded which). These receptor sequences come from a man between 60 and 75 years old who had recovered from COVID-19.

Only one count was recorded for this clone. The rearrangement links TRBV7-9 to TRBJ1-1; possibly TRBD1 for D (5 bases). This CDR3 has 14 amino acids. Germline assignment: CDR1 SEHNR and CDR2 FQNEAQ (reference sequence). The V and J ends lost 5 bases and 3 bases respectively, with 13 bases between them. CDR3 loop: CASSGGALDTEAFF. CDR3 coding DNA: TGTGCCAGCAGCGGAGGGGCGCTTGACACTGAAGCTTTCTTT.

The chain couples TRBV6-5 to TRBJ2-7; possible D gene TRBD1, 5 bases. CDR3 length equals 14 residues. The germline V and J ends were trimmed by 8 bases and 0 bases, with 14 bases remaining between them. CDR1 and CDR2 (germline): MNHEY, SVGAGI. The CDR3 loop reads CASSSDRHSYEQYF. The CDR3 bases are TGTGCCAGCTCGTCCGACAGACACTCCTACGAGCAGTACTTC.

The chain employs TRBV15 and TRBJ1-2; D remains ambiguous. The CDR3 sequence is 12 residues long. Trimming pared 1 base from V and 6 bases from J, leaving 6 bases between. Germline lookup yields CDR1 LNHNV and CDR2 YYDKDF (reference sequence). The CDR3 DNA sequence: TGTGCCACCAGCAGAGGAGGAAATGGCTACACCTTC. This encodes CATSRGGNGYTF.

The V call is TRBV5-1, the J call TRBJ2-7; TRBD2 aligns across 10 bases. J was trimmed by 3 bases and V by 0 bases; bases with no gene match: 3. There are 15 residues in the CDR3. Per germline, CDR1 SGHRS and CDR2 YFSETQ. CDR3 bases: TGCGCCAGCAGCTTGGGGACTAGCGGATTCTACGAGCAGTACTTC. Its translation: CASSLGTSGFYEQYF.

The genes are TRBV2 and TRBJ2-3, with 10 bases matching TRBD2. Trimming at V came to 8 bases and at J to 2 bases, leaving 13 bases not matched to a gene. In germline, CDR1 is SNHLY, CDR2 FYNNEI. The CDR3 spans 17 residues. This chain's CDR3 is CASAWGGAGGPTDTQYF. CDR3 DNA sequence: TGTGCCAGCGCGTGGGGGGGAGCGGGAGGGCCCACAGATACGCAGTATTTT.

The rearrangement joins TRBV29-1 to TRBJ1-3; D uncertain. Germline V gene lookup returns CDR1 SQVTM and CDR2 ANQGSEA. This CDR3 contains 14 residues. The V end lost 4 bases, the J end lost 1 base, and 11 bases lay between the germline ends. The CDR3 protein is CSVVWQASGNTIYF. DNA of the CDR3: TGCAGCGTTGTATGGCAGGCGTCTGGAAACACCATATATTTT.

The sample holds one count of this clone. The chain uses TRBV6-5 and TRBJ2-2; 8 bases are shared with TRBD1. The CDR3 has 15 residues. V shed 0 bases and J 7 bases; nucleotides not matched to a gene: 4. Germline CDR1 MNHEY, CDR2 SVGAGI. CDR3 DNA: TGTGCCAGCAGTTACTCCCAGGGGGCGCGCGGGGAGCTGTTTTTT. This translates into CASSYSQGARGELFF.

The chain has TRBV18 and TRBJ1-5; 8 nucleotides agree with TRBD1. Germline CDR1 is KGHSH and CDR2 is LQKENI. This CDR3 has 15 residues. Trimming at V came to 3 bases and at J to 7 bases, leaving 8 bases not matched to a gene. This chain's CDR3 is CASSPDLDREQPQHF. DNA for the CDR3: TGTGCCAGCTCACCGGACCTGGACAGGGAGCAGCCCCAGCATTTT.

The rearrangement links TRBV4-2 to TRBJ2-2; TRBD2 matches at 7 bases. There are 15 residues in the CDR3. The J segment lost 4 bases and the V segment lost 4 bases, leaving 6 bases of the junction unmatched. CDR1 is LGHNA and CDR2 is YNFKEQ in the germline V gene. The CDR3 sequence: CASSLGEGRTGELFF. As DNA, the CDR3 is TGTGCCAGCAGCCTAGGGGAGGGTCGCACCGGGGAGCTGTTTTTT.

This chain uses TRBV4-2 with TRBJ2-5, with 10 bases matching TRBD1. The V and J ends lost 0 bases and 4 bases, in that order; junction bases with no gene match: 5. The CDR3 loop spans 16 amino acids. CDR1 and CDR2 (germline): LGHNA, YNFKEQ. The CDR3 here is CASSQEGRTGGETQYF. CDR3 coding DNA: TGTGCCAGCAGCCAAGAAGGTCGGACAGGGGGAGAGACCCAGTACTTC.

The gene calls are TRBV5-5 and TRBJ2-5, with a possible D match to TRBD1 (6 bases). CDR1 SGHKS and CDR2 YYEKEE come from the germline V gene (reference sequence). Trimming shortened V by 3 bases and J by 3 bases, and 15 bases separated the two germline ends. The CDR3 sequence is 15 residues long. CDR3 in DNA: TGTGCCAGCAGCTACCTAACAGGGATGGAAGAGACCCAGTACTTC. Translation: CASSYLTGMEETQYF.

V usage is TRBV10-3 and J usage is TRBJ1-2; perhaps TRBD1 as D (5 bases). The CDR3 sequence is 11 residues long. V gave up 8 bases and J gave up 8 bases, with 12 bases separating them. Germline V gene sequence: CDR1 ENHRY, CDR2 SYGVKD. The CDR3 DNA follows: TGTGCCATCGGGGCAAGGGAAGGCTACACCTTC. Translation gives CAIGAREGYTF.

V gene TRBV5-6 combines with J gene TRBJ2-2, with D maybe TRBD2 (6 bases). Germline CDR1 SGHDT, CDR2 YYEEEE. This CDR3 has 13 residues. Trimming cost V 2 bases and J 4 bases, with 6 bases left between them. As DNA, the CDR3 is TGTGCCAGCAGCTTCGGGAGCACCGGGGAGCTGTTTTTT. Its protein is CASSFGSTGELFF.

CDR3 region: CASSLNQGADTEAFF. CDR3 DNA: TGTGCCAGCTCACTCAACCAGGGGGCCGACACTGAAGCTTTCTTT. The gene calls are TRBV18 and TRBJ1-1; 8 nucleotides align to TRBD1. Germline V CDR1 and CDR2: KGHSH, LQKENI. This CDR3 is 15 amino acids long. Germline trimming cut 4 bases from V and 3 bases from J; bases unmatched to any gene: 7.

The chain links TRBV29-1 to TRBJ1-5; 10 positions match TRBD1. The CDR3 is 14 residues long. V shed 4 bases, J shed 5 bases, and the junction held 5 bases outside the gene matches. CDR1 is SQVTM, CDR2 ANQGSEA, per germline. CDR3 protein: CSVATGTGDQPQHF. Here the CDR3 DNA reads TGCAGCGTTGCGACAGGGACAGGGGATCAGCCCCAGCATTTT.

J is TRBJ1-6 and V is TRBV12-5; unclear D gene. The CDR3 has 12 residues. Per germline, CDR1 LGHNT and CDR2 FRNRAP. Trimming shortened V by 3 bases and J by 8 bases, and 5 bases separated the two germline ends. DNA of the CDR3: TGTGCTAGTGGTTTAGCGTATTCACCCCTCCACTTT. It translates to CASGLAYSPLHF.

The rearrangement joins TRBV12-5 to TRBJ1-2; 7 nucleotides line up with TRBD1. Germline CDR1 is LGHNT and CDR2 is FRNRAP. The CDR3 has 19 amino acids. V shed 2 bases and J 6 bases; nucleotides not matched to a gene: 21. The CDR3 bases are TGTGCTAGTGGTTTGCCCCGGGGACATAACGGGACAGTATCCCATGGCTACACCTTC. This codes for CASGLPRGHNGTVSHGYTF.

This clone was observed a few times. The chain carries TRBV29-1 and TRBJ2-1; D is uncertain. The CDR3 is 13 residues long. CDR1 is SQVTM and CDR2 is ANQGSEA in the germline V gene. V lost 7 bases and J 8 bases, leaving 18 bases between the germline ends. In DNA form, the CDR3 reads TGCAGCGCTGGCGGTCCTAAGAGATATGAGCAGTTCTTC. It is translated as CSAGGPKRYEQFF.

The CDR3 sequence is CASGGQGAGWPQHF. In DNA form, the CDR3 reads TGTGCCAGCGGGGGACAGGGTGCGGGTTGGCCCCAGCATTTT. The chain is built from TRBV6-5 and TRBJ1-5, with TRBD1 matching 9 bases. In germline, CDR1 is MNHEY, CDR2 SVGAGI. The J segment lost 9 bases and the V segment lost 8 bases, leaving 11 bases of the junction unmatched. The length of the CDR3 is 14 residues.

V usage is TRBV5-4 and J usage is TRBJ2-7, with 8 nucleotides matching TRBD1. Germline V CDR1 and CDR2: SGHNT, YYREEE (reference sequence). This CDR3 spans 15 amino acids. Trimming cost V 7 bases and J 6 bases; bases outside gene matches: 15. The CDR3 loop is CASGAGGQGALEQYF. CDR3 nucleotides: TGTGCCAGCGGCGCCGGAGGGCAGGGGGCCCTCGAGCAGTACTTC.